One and the same sample provided the 30 T cell receptor beta chains below, sequenced in a study of T cell changes during pregnancy in multiple sclerosis. This table comes from immunoSEQ multiplex PCR, and its TCRdb copy is limited to in-frame clones, with some not included. The data hold about 70,000 clones, with around 94% observed a single time. The source was CD8+ T cells from peripheral blood mononuclear cells, collected in the third trimester of pregnancy. Receptor source: a female donor in good health, enrolled as a control in a pregnancy study.

The rearrangement links TRBV18 to TRBJ2-5; D unresolved. The CDR3 contains 14 residues. Trimming pared 4 bases from V and 1 base from J, leaving 10 bases between. Per germline, CDR1 KGHSH and CDR2 LQKENI. CDR3 sequence (DNA): TGTGCCAGCTCACTACAAACCACCCAAGAGACCCAGTACTTC. This translates into CASSLQTTQETQYF.

The gene calls are TRBV4-1 and TRBJ2-1, with 9 bases lining up with TRBD2. Germline CDR1 is MGHRA and CDR2 is YSYEKL. V lost 6 bases, J lost 8 bases, and 5 bases stayed unmatched. The CDR3 sequence is 13 residues long. The CDR3 sequence: CASSGGGVDEQFF. The DNA of the CDR3 is TGCGCCAGCAGTGGCGGGGGGGTTGATGAGCAGTTCTTC.

The V call is TRBV7-3, the J call TRBJ2-2, with TRBD1 identical over 7 bases. V shed 5 bases and J 4 bases; nucleotides not matched to a gene: 4. From germline, CDR1 is SGHTA and CDR2 FQGTGA. The CDR3 has 14 residues. The CDR3 is CASSIQGPTGELFF. In DNA, the CDR3 is TGTGCCAGCAGCATACAGGGGCCCACCGGGGAGCTGTTTTTT.

V gene TRBV13 combines with J gene TRBJ2-5, with 7 nucleotides matching TRBD1. The CDR3 has 13 amino acids. J was trimmed by 5 bases and V by 2 bases; bases with no gene match: 2. Looked up from germline, CDR1 is PRHDT and CDR2 is FYEKMQ (reference sequence). CDR3 bases: TGTGCCAGCAGCTTAACAGGGGATGAGACCCAGTACTTC. It specifies CASSLTGDETQYF.

The V and J genes are TRBV6-4 and TRBJ2-3; D possibly corresponds to TRBD2 (5 bases). The CDR3 covers 14 residues. CDR1 MRHNA and CDR2 SNTAGT come from the germline V gene. Trimming cost V 2 bases and J 4 bases, with 10 bases left between them. The CDR3 nucleotides are TGTGCCAGCAGTGACAACGGGGAATCAGATACGCAGTATTTT. Protein sequence: CASSDNGESDTQYF.

In this sample, this clone turned up once. This chain joins TRBV9 and TRBJ2-7; 10 positions agree with TRBD1. CDR1 SGDLS and CDR2 YYNGEE come from the germline V gene. The CDR3 totals 15 residues. J was trimmed by 2 bases and V by 4 bases; bases with no gene match: 6. The CDR3 region is CASSPGTGATYEQYF. CDR3 sequence (DNA): TGTGCCAGCAGCCCAGGGACAGGGGCGACCTACGAGCAGTACTTC.

This sequence joins TRBV29-1 and TRBJ2-7; TRBD1 might be the D (5 bases). V lost 7 bases and J 3 bases, leaving 13 bases between the germline ends. CDR1 is SQVTM and CDR2 is ANQGSEA in the germline V gene. The CDR3 length is 12 residues. CDR3 sequence: CSEQQAFYEQYF. The CDR3 coding sequence is TGCAGCGAGCAACAGGCTTTCTACGAGCAGTACTTC.

The rearrangement links TRBV23-1 to TRBJ2-3; possible D gene TRBD2, 5 bases. TRBV23-1 belongs to the ORF category, with a function that is uncertain. Trimming left V 8 bases short and J 4 bases short, with 16 bases between. This CDR3 has 14 residues. The CDR3 region is CASPQSSKADTQYF. The CDR3 DNA follows: TGCGCCAGCCCCCAGTCTAGCAAAGCAGATACGCAGTATTTT.

The genes are TRBV11-2 and TRBJ1-1; perhaps TRBD1 as D (5 bases). The V and J ends lost 5 bases and 3 bases respectively, with 16 bases between them. The CDR3 covers 15 residues. Looked up from germline, CDR1 is SGHAT and CDR2 is FQNNGV. The CDR3 region is CASSPRPGGDTEAFF. CDR3 DNA sequence: TGTGCCAGCAGCCCCCGCCCCGGGGGAGACACTGAAGCTTTCTTT. Using reference TRBV11-2 and TRBJ1-1 for the parts outside the CDR3, the full variable domain is EAGVAQSPRYKIIEKRQSVAFWCNPISGHATLYWYQQILGQGPKLLIQFQNNGVVDDSQLPKDRFSAERLKGVDSTLKIQPAKLEDSAVYLCASSPRPGGDTEAFFGQGTRLTVV.

This clone appeared once. In nucleotides, the CDR3 is TGTGCCACCAGCAGAGAATTTGGGGGCGGATTGGCTGAAGCTTTCTTT. Its protein is CATSREFGGGLAEAFF. The gene calls are TRBV15 and TRBJ1-1; D may be TRBD1 (6 bases). The germline V gene has CDR1 LNHNV and CDR2 YYDKDF (reference sequence). CDR3 length: 16 amino acids. Trimming cost V 0 bases and J 6 bases, with 17 bases left between them.

The CDR3 coding sequence is TGTGCCAGCAGTGTACAACTAGCGGGGGTTTACAATGAGCAGTTCTTC. Residues: CASSVQLAGVYNEQFF. The chain is built from TRBV27 and TRBJ2-1, with 11 bases identical to TRBD2. Losses at the gene ends were 5 bases for V and 4 bases for J; bases not matched to a gene: 7. From germline, CDR1 is MNHEY and CDR2 SMNVEV (reference sequence). The CDR3 is 16 amino acids.

V and J are TRBV6-5 and TRBJ2-3; 10 bases are shared with TRBD2. The CDR3 is 15 residues long. Germline assignment: CDR1 MNHEY and CDR2 SVGAGI. V trimming: 7 bases; J trimming: 6 bases; junction bases outside the gene matches: 10. The DNA for the CDR3 is TGTGCCAGCACCGAAAGCGGGGGGGCCTGGGATACGCAGTATTTT. It translates to CASTESGGAWDTQYF.

The V gene is TRBV18, the J gene TRBJ1-5, with 7 positions matching TRBD1. CDR1 and CDR2 from the germline V gene are KGHSH and LQKENI. V was clipped by 3 bases and J by 0 bases; unmatched bases: 5. The CDR3 sequence is 16 residues long. The CDR3 coding sequence is TGTGCCAGCTCACCGTACGGACAGGATAGCAATCAGCCCCAGCATTTT. Translated: CASSPYGQDSNQPQHF.

This chain joins TRBV9 and TRBJ1-5; D gene ambiguous. This CDR3 contains 13 residues. The germline V gene has CDR1 SGDLS and CDR2 YYNGEE. The V end lost 3 bases, the J end lost 0 bases, and 4 bases lay between the germline ends. Here the CDR3 DNA reads TGTGCCAGCAGCGCCGGTAGCAATCAGCCCCAGCATTTT. Translation gives CASSAGSNQPQHF.

This sequence joins TRBV7-8 and TRBJ1-5; TRBD1 aligns across 8 bases. This CDR3 contains 15 residues. The V segment lost 5 bases and the J segment 1 base; nucleotides outside the gene matches: 4. The germline CDR1 and CDR2 sequences are SGHVS and FQNEAQ. Here the CDR3 reads CASSTDRASNQPQHF. The CDR3 nucleotides read TGTGCCAGCAGCACGGACAGGGCCAGCAATCAGCCCCAGCATTTT.

V gene TRBV11-1 combines with J gene TRBJ2-3; 7 positions match TRBD1. This CDR3 has 15 residues. V lost 5 bases to trimming and J lost 0 bases; unmatched junction nucleotides: 5. Germline V lookup: CDR1 SGHAT, CDR2 FQDESV (reference sequence). DNA of the CDR3: TGTGCCAGCAGCCCTGGGACAGAGAGCACAGATACGCAGTATTTT. This codes for CASSPGTESTDTQYF.

The chain links TRBV6-4 to TRBJ2-5, with 8 nucleotides matching TRBD2. V dropped 1 base and J dropped 4; count of bases not matched to a gene: 5. From germline, CDR1 is MRHNA and CDR2 SNTAGT. CDR3 size: 15 residues. The CDR3 DNA is TGTGCCAGCAGTGACTACGCGGGGGGTTTAGAGACCCAGTACTTC. This codes for CASSDYAGGLETQYF.

The chain recombines TRBV7-8 with TRBJ2-7, with D possibly TRBD2 on 6 matching bases. Germline values: CDR1 SGHVS, CDR2 FQNEAQ. This CDR3 contains 13 residues. V lost 3 bases to trimming and J lost 0 bases, with 6 bases between them. The CDR3 is CASSFSGSYEQYF. CDR3 in DNA: TGTGCCAGCAGCTTTAGCGGCTCCTACGAGCAGTACTTC.

J is TRBJ2-7 and V is TRBV6-5, with D maybe TRBD1 (5 bases). This CDR3 comprises 15 residues. With 6 bases removed from V and 1 base from J, the gap between germline ends came to 16 bases. CDR1 is MNHEY and CDR2 is SVGAGI in the germline V gene. This chain's CDR3 is CASRRNGHQSYEQYF. Written as DNA, the CDR3 is TGTGCCAGCAGAAGAAACGGACACCAATCCTACGAGCAGTACTTC.

The V gene is TRBV28, the J gene TRBJ2-3; 10 nucleotides agree with TRBD1. The germline V gene has CDR1 MDHEN and CDR2 SYDVKM. The V gene end was trimmed by 6 bases and the J gene end by 5 bases; junction bases not matched to a gene: 2. The CDR3 consists of 13 residues. CDR3: CASRDRGQDTQYF. The CDR3 region has the DNA TGTGCCAGCAGAGACAGGGGGCAAGATACGCAGTATTTT.

The chain recombines TRBV6-4 with TRBJ1-2, with 11 nucleotides matching TRBD1. Germline V CDR1 and CDR2: MRHNA, SNTAGT. V lost 6 bases, J lost 6 bases, and 6 bases stayed unmatched. This CDR3 has 14 amino acids. The CDR3 loop is CASRPGTGGDGYTF. CDR3 nucleotide sequence: TGTGCCAGCAGGCCAGGGACAGGGGGAGATGGCTACACCTTC.

The chain uses TRBV27 and TRBJ2-3; 9 bases agree with TRBD1. The CDR3 runs 13 residues. V gave up 10 bases and J gave up 5 bases; unmatched junction bases: 7. The germline gives CDR1 MNHEY, CDR2 SMNVEV (reference sequence). The chain's CDR3 is CAISGQGGDTQYF. CDR3 nucleotides: TGTGCCATCTCGGGACAGGGAGGAGATACGCAGTATTTT.

The V gene is TRBV4-1, the J gene TRBJ2-1; D possibly corresponds to TRBD2 (5 bases). Germline loops: CDR1 MGHRA, CDR2 YSYEKL. The CDR3 consists of 17 residues. The ends were cut back, 1 base at V and 8 bases at J, with 21 bases in the middle. The chain's CDR3 is CASSQAYGGLEVDEQFF. CDR3 sequence (DNA): TGCGCCAGCAGCCAAGCCTACGGCGGGCTAGAGGTAGATGAGCAGTTCTTC.

A single count supports this clone. V and J are TRBV19 and TRBJ1-1, with D uncertain. CDR1 LNHDA and CDR2 SQIVND come from the germline V gene (reference sequence). V was trimmed by 5 bases and J by 7 bases, leaving 11 bases between them. The CDR3 loop spans 12 amino acids. CDR3 DNA sequence: TGTGCCAGTAGTTCGCCAGGATTTGAAGCTTTCTTT. Amino acid sequence: CASSSPGFEAFF.

The chain has TRBV15 and TRBJ2-2; 11 bases map to TRBD1. The CDR3 consists of 15 residues. After removal of 5 bases from V and 4 bases from J, the junction contained 3 bases not matched to a gene. Germline-derived CDR1 and CDR2 are LNHNV and YYDKDF (reference sequence). CDR3 protein: CATSGTGGFTGELFF. DNA for the CDR3: TGTGCCACCAGCGGGACAGGGGGTTTCACCGGGGAGCTGTTTTTT.

The V call is TRBV9, the J call TRBJ1-2; D is unresolved. Per germline, CDR1 SGDLS and CDR2 YYNGEE. V lost 7 bases and J lost 6, with 10 bases in between. This CDR3 comprises 11 residues. The CDR3 sequence: CASSQQDGYTF. The CDR3, as DNA: TGTGCCAGCTCACAGCAAGATGGCTACACCTTC.

This clone occurred once. This rearrangement joins TRBV27 to TRBJ1-2, with D unclear. Looked up from germline, CDR1 is MNHEY and CDR2 is SMNVEV (reference sequence). The CDR3 has 15 residues. With 1 base removed from V and 0 bases from J, the gap between germline ends came to 9 bases. As DNA, the CDR3 is TGTGCCAGCAGTTTATTGTACAGCCCTAACTATGGCTACACCTTC. This translates into CASSLLYSPNYGYTF.

The chain combines TRBV2 with TRBJ1-1; 9 nucleotides line up with TRBD1. Germline V gives CDR1 SNHLY, CDR2 FYNNEI. The junction had 2 bases not matched to a gene; V was cut back by 11 bases and J by 4 bases. The CDR3 is made up of 11 amino acids. For the CDR3, the DNA is TGTGCCGTGGACAGGGGCACTGAAGCTTTCTTT. The encoded protein is CAVDRGTEAFF. Full variable domain (remainder filled in from reference TRBV2 and TRBJ1-1): EPEVTQTPSHQVTQMGQEVILRCVPISNHLYFYWYRQILGQKVEFLVSFYNNEISEKSEIFDDQFSVERPDGSNFTLKIRSTKLEDSAMYFCAVDRGTEAFFGQGTRLTVV.

The chain links TRBV7-9 to TRBJ2-7, with TRBD2 matching over 10 bases. Germline loops: CDR1 SEHNR, CDR2 FQNEAQ (reference sequence). CDR3 length: 15 residues. V lost 5 bases to trimming and J lost 1 base; unmatched junction nucleotides: 5. Here the CDR3 DNA reads TGTGCCAGCAGCCCGAGAGCGGGAGGGTCCTACGAGCAGTACTTC. Translated: CASSPRAGGSYEQYF. The full variable domain, in which reference TRBV7-9 and TRBJ2-7 provide the parts outside the CDR3, is DTGVSQNPRHKITKRGQNVTFRCDPISEHNRLYWYRQTLGQGPEFLTYFQNEAQLEKSRLLSDRFSAERPKGSFSTLEIQRTEQGDSAMYLCASSPRAGGSYEQYFGPGTRLTVT.

The chain links TRBV5-1 to TRBJ1-4; D ambiguous. V lost 4 bases and J 7 bases, leaving 17 bases between the germline ends. The CDR3 is made up of 15 amino acids. CDR1 is SGHRS, CDR2 YFSETQ, per germline. CDR3 protein: CASSPTNLLGEKLFF. The CDR3 DNA reads TGCGCCAGCAGCCCTACCAACCTCCTTGGTGAAAAACTGTTTTTT. Together with reference TRBV5-1 and TRBJ1-4, the CDR3 gives the full variable domain: KAGVTQTPRYLIKTRGQQVTLSCSPISGHRSVSWYQQTPGQGLQFLFEYFSETQRNKGNFPGRFSGRQFSNSRSEMNVSTLELGDSALYLCASSPTNLLGEKLFFGSGTQLSVL.